These T cell receptor beta chains were read from a single sample in a study of identical twins. TCRdb reprocessed the 5' RACE reads with MiXCR, giving one entry per CDR3 protein. Of some 790,000 distinct CDR3 sequences in the sample, about 20% were seen once. The same data also went into a second study, on T cells expressing NK-cell markers.

Material for sequencing was PBMCs. These receptor sequences come from a woman under 30 in good health. CDR3s include the opening cysteine and the closing phenylalanine or tryptophan. The D gene is left open where the match is weak. The size field is filled for only some rows; it gives once, few, many or a size class.

j_gene: TRBJ2-5
abundance: few
v_gene: TRBV10-3
d_gene: .
CDR3aa: CAISEAGKGETQYF
CDR3nt: TGTGCCATCAGTGAGGCAGGGAAGGGGGAGACCCAGTACTTC

j_gene: TRBJ1-2
abundance: .
v_gene: TRBV29-1
d_gene: .
CDR3aa: CSVELGGYTF
CDR3nt: TGCAGCGTTGAACTCGGTGGCTACACCTTC

j_gene: TRBJ2-1
abundance: .
v_gene: TRBV6-6
d_gene: TRBD2
CDR3aa: CASGTSGRWGQFF
CDR3nt: TGTGCCAGCGGGACTAGCGGGCGGTGGGGGCAGTTCTTC

j_gene: TRBJ1-2
abundance: many
v_gene: TRBV12-3/TRBV12-4
d_gene: TRBD1
CDR3aa: CASTYRGRVYGYTF
CDR3nt: TGTGCCAGCACCTACAGGGGGAGGGTATATGGCTACACCTTC

j_gene: TRBJ2-1
abundance: .
v_gene: TRBV20-1
d_gene: .
CDR3aa: CSASEGPVWEQFF
CDR3nt: TGCAGTGCTAGTGAAGGACCGGTCTGGGAGCAGTTCTTC

j_gene: TRBJ2-2
abundance: few
v_gene: TRBV5-1
d_gene: .
CDR3aa: CASSRTGSVTGELFF
CDR3nt: TGCGCCAGCAGTCGGACGGGCAGCGTCACCGGGGAGCTGTTTTTT

j_gene: TRBJ2-1
abundance: few
v_gene: TRBV10-1
d_gene: TRBD2
CDR3aa: CASSESGLAGYNEQFF
CDR3nt: TGCGCCAGCAGTGAGTCGGGACTAGCGGGTTACAATGAGCAGTTCTTC

j_gene: TRBJ1-1
abundance: .
v_gene: TRBV12-3/TRBV12-4
d_gene: TRBD1
CDR3aa: CASSMGGGRTEAFF
CDR3nt: TGTGCCAGCAGCATGGGAGGGGGCAGGACTGAAGCTTTCTTT

j_gene: TRBJ2-7
abundance: few
v_gene: TRBV9
d_gene: TRBD2
CDR3aa: CASSYLAGSYEQYF
CDR3nt: TGTGCCAGCAGTTATCTAGCGGGATCCTACGAGCAGTACTTC

j_gene: TRBJ1-1
abundance: few
v_gene: TRBV6-1
d_gene: TRBD1
CDR3aa: CASSALQGGGTEAFF
CDR3nt: TGTGCCAGCAGTGCCCTACAGGGGGGCGGGACTGAAGCTTTCTTT

j_gene: TRBJ2-2
abundance: .
v_gene: TRBV12-3/TRBV12-4
d_gene: .
CDR3aa: CASSFRRGNVGELFF
CDR3nt: TGTGCCAGCAGTTTTCGGAGGGGTAATGTCGGGGAGCTGTTTTTT

j_gene: TRBJ2-5
abundance: .
v_gene: TRBV27
d_gene: .
CDR3aa: CASSLSASVQETQYF
CDR3nt: TGTGCCAGCAGTTTATCAGCCTCAGTTCAAGAGACCCAGTACTTC

j_gene: TRBJ2-1
abundance: few
v_gene: TRBV20-1
d_gene: TRBD2
CDR3aa: CSARDSGGRSSYNEQFF
CDR3nt: TGCAGTGCTAGAGATAGCGGGGGCCGGAGCTCCTACAATGAGCAGTTCTTC

j_gene: TRBJ2-1
abundance: few
v_gene: TRBV6-1
d_gene: TRBD2
CDR3aa: CASGPGLAGVAYNEQFF
CDR3nt: TGTGCCAGCGGGCCCGGACTAGCGGGAGTAGCCTACAATGAGCAGTTCTTC

j_gene: TRBJ2-7
abundance: few
v_gene: TRBV7-8
d_gene: .
CDR3aa: CASSLEYATIYEQYF
CDR3nt: TGTGCCAGCAGCTTAGAATACGCCACAATCTACGAGCAGTACTTC

j_gene: TRBJ2-1
abundance: .
v_gene: TRBV15
d_gene: .
CDR3aa: CATSRVHNEQFF
CDR3nt: TGTGCCACCAGCAGAGTTCACAATGAGCAGTTCTTC

j_gene: TRBJ2-7
abundance: .
v_gene: TRBV7-9
d_gene: .
CDR3aa: CASSPSGTPYEQYF
CDR3nt: TGTGCCAGCAGCCCGTCCGGGACTCCCTACGAGCAGTACTTC

j_gene: TRBJ2-3
abundance: .
v_gene: TRBV9
d_gene: .
CDR3aa: CASSVGQRTDTQYF
CDR3nt: TGTGCCAGCAGCGTAGGACAGAGGACAGATACGCAGTATTTT

j_gene: TRBJ2-3
abundance: .
v_gene: TRBV15
d_gene: TRBD2
CDR3aa: CATSMRGTSGGTDTQYF
CDR3nt: TGTGCCACCAGCATGCGAGGGACTAGCGGGGGCACAGATACGCAGTATTTT

j_gene: TRBJ2-7
abundance: .
v_gene: TRBV7-9
d_gene: .
CDR3aa: CASSYDRDYEQYF
CDR3nt: TGTGCCAGCAGCTACGACAGAGATTACGAGCAGTACTTC

j_gene: TRBJ2-7
abundance: .
v_gene: TRBV5-1
d_gene: .
CDR3aa: CASGIRQYRTPSSTF
CDR3nt: TGCGCCAGCGGGATCAGGCAATACCGTACCCCGAGCAGTACCTTC

j_gene: TRBJ2-7
abundance: once
v_gene: TRBV20-1
d_gene: TRBD2
CDR3aa: CSARETSGRASSYEQYF
CDR3nt: TGCAGTGCTAGAGAAACTAGCGGGAGGGCCTCTTCATACGAGCAGTACTTC

j_gene: TRBJ2-1
abundance: .
v_gene: TRBV5-5
d_gene: TRBD2
CDR3aa: CASSLVGAGGPHEQFF
CDR3nt: TGTGCCAGCAGCCTAGTGGGCGCGGGGGGGCCACATGAGCAGTTCTTC

j_gene: TRBJ2-1
abundance: few
v_gene: TRBV10-3
d_gene: TRBD2
CDR3aa: CAISESWEGRNEQFF
CDR3nt: TGTGCCATCAGTGAATCGTGGGAGGGCCGCAATGAGCAGTTCTTC

j_gene: TRBJ2-7
abundance: few
v_gene: TRBV7-9
d_gene: .
CDR3aa: CASRLESYEQYF
CDR3nt: TGTGCCAGCAGACTAGAGTCCTACGAGCAGTACTTC

j_gene: TRBJ2-7
abundance: many
v_gene: TRBV7-9
d_gene: .
CDR3aa: CASSSGPEQYF
CDR3nt: TGTGCCAGCAGTTCAGGGCCCGAGCAGTACTTC

j_gene: TRBJ1-1
abundance: .
v_gene: TRBV6-5
d_gene: .
CDR3aa: CASSRVPAEAFF
CDR3nt: TGTGCCAGCAGTCGCGTGCCGGCTGAAGCTTTCTTT

j_gene: TRBJ1-2
abundance: .
v_gene: TRBV19
d_gene: .
CDR3aa: CASSLSGSYGYTF
CDR3nt: TGTGCCAGTAGTCTTTCGGGGAGCTATGGCTACACCTTC

j_gene: TRBJ2-1
abundance: .
v_gene: TRBV4-3
d_gene: .
CDR3aa: CASSQDLQRQFF
CDR3nt: TGCGCCAGCAGCCAAGATCTCCAGCGGCAGTTCTTC

j_gene: TRBJ1-6
abundance: .
v_gene: TRBV24-1
d_gene: .
CDR3aa: CATSDLNPDSPLHF
CDR3nt: TGTGCCACCAGTGATTTGAACCCCGATTCACCCCTCCACTTT

j_gene: TRBJ2-1
abundance: .
v_gene: TRBV30
d_gene: .
CDR3aa: CAWSLSDGGEQFF
CDR3nt: TGTGCCTGGAGTCTCTCAGACGGGGGAGAGCAGTTCTTC

j_gene: TRBJ1-1
abundance: many
v_gene: TRBV20-1
d_gene: .
CDR3aa: CSAPSAVADTEAFF
CDR3nt: TGCAGTGCTCCCAGTGCGGTGGCGGACACTGAAGCTTTCTTT

j_gene: TRBJ2-6
abundance: once
v_gene: TRBV5-1
d_gene: TRBD1
CDR3aa: CASSLEGQTSGANVLTF
CDR3nt: TGCGCCAGCAGCTTGGAGGGACAGACCTCTGGGGCCAACGTCCTGACTTTC

j_gene: TRBJ2-7
abundance: few
v_gene: TRBV27
d_gene: .
CDR3aa: CASSFQADSYEQYF
CDR3nt: TGTGCCAGCAGTTTTCAGGCAGATTCCTACGAGCAGTACTTC

j_gene: TRBJ2-2
abundance: many
v_gene: TRBV5-1
d_gene: .
CDR3aa: CASSLRSGVRTGELFF
CDR3nt: TGCGCCAGCAGCTTGAGAAGTGGAGTGAGGACCGGGGAGCTGTTTTTT

j_gene: TRBJ2-2
abundance: .
v_gene: TRBV12-3/TRBV12-4
d_gene: .
CDR3aa: CASRASAGELFF
CDR3nt: TGTGCCAGCAGAGCTAGCGCCGGGGAGCTGTTTTTT

j_gene: TRBJ2-7
abundance: .
v_gene: TRBV20-1
d_gene: TRBD1
CDR3aa: CSALGQGQYF
CDR3nt: TGCAGTGCCCTGGGACAGGGACAGTACTTC

j_gene: TRBJ1-1
abundance: .
v_gene: TRBV21-1
d_gene: .
CDR3aa: CASSKADRDANERMPLRNTEAFF
CDR3nt: TGTGCCAGCAGCAAAGCGGACAGGGATGCCAACGAAAGAATGCCTCTCCGGAACACTGAAGCTTTCTTT

j_gene: TRBJ2-7
abundance: .
v_gene: TRBV20-1
d_gene: .
CDR3aa: CSVEHAGSYEQYF
CDR3nt: TGCAGTGTCGAGCATGCGGGCTCCTACGAGCAGTACTTC

j_gene: TRBJ2-3
abundance: few
v_gene: TRBV5-1
d_gene: TRBD2
CDR3aa: CASKLAGYTDTQYF
CDR3nt: TGCGCCAGCAAACTAGCGGGGTACACAGATACGCAGTATTTT

j_gene: TRBJ2-7
abundance: .
v_gene: TRBV11-3
d_gene: TRBD1
CDR3aa: CASSSTDRFYEQYF
CDR3nt: TGTGCCAGCAGCTCTACGGACAGGTTCTACGAGCAGTACTTC

j_gene: TRBJ2-7
abundance: many
v_gene: TRBV4-1
d_gene: .
CDR3aa: CASSQDIPDGQYF
CDR3nt: TGCGCCAGCAGCCAAGATATCCCCGACGGGCAGTACTTC

j_gene: TRBJ2-1
abundance: .
v_gene: TRBV12-3/TRBV12-4
d_gene: .
CDR3aa: CASSLRTVTYNEQFF
CDR3nt: TGTGCCAGCAGTTTAAGGACAGTAACCTACAATGAGCAGTTCTTC

j_gene: TRBJ2-3
abundance: few
v_gene: TRBV27
d_gene: .
CDR3aa: CASRNLKTLTDTQYF
CDR3nt: TGTGCCAGCAGGAACTTAAAGACTCTCACAGATACGCAGTATTTT

j_gene: TRBJ2-3
abundance: .
v_gene: TRBV20-1
d_gene: .
CDR3aa: CSARVLDTDTQYF
CDR3nt: TGCAGTGCTAGAGTGCTTGACACAGATACGCAGTATTTT

j_gene: TRBJ2-3
abundance: few
v_gene: TRBV6-5
d_gene: .
CDR3aa: CASSYTRWASTQYF
CDR3nt: TGTGCCAGCAGTTACACTAGGTGGGCAAGTACGCAGTATTTT

j_gene: TRBJ1-1
abundance: .
v_gene: TRBV29-1
d_gene: .
CDR3aa: CSVEQGKAFF
CDR3nt: TGCAGCGTTGAACAGGGTAAAGCTTTCTTT

j_gene: TRBJ2-1
abundance: many
v_gene: TRBV10-1
d_gene: TRBD2
CDR3aa: CASSEAASGYNEQFF
CDR3nt: TGCGCCAGCAGTGAGGCTGCTAGCGGCTACAATGAGCAGTTCTTC

j_gene: TRBJ2-1
abundance: .
v_gene: TRBV7-9
d_gene: TRBD1
CDR3aa: CASSPKVGDRGDEQFF
CDR3nt: TGTGCCAGCAGCCCAAAGGTCGGGGACAGGGGTGATGAGCAGTTCTTC

j_gene: TRBJ2-3
abundance: .
v_gene: TRBV27
d_gene: .
CDR3aa: CASSPRGFPDTQYF
CDR3nt: TGTGCCAGCAGTCCACGAGGATTCCCAGATACGCAGTATTTT

j_gene: TRBJ2-4
abundance: .
v_gene: TRBV12-3/TRBV12-4
d_gene: TRBD2
CDR3aa: CASSWSGGRNIQYF
CDR3nt: TGTGCCAGCAGTTGGTCGGGGGGGCGAAACATTCAGTACTTC

j_gene: TRBJ2-7
abundance: .
v_gene: TRBV7-2
d_gene: TRBD1
CDR3aa: CASSPQGGEQYF
CDR3nt: TGTGCCAGCAGTCCACAGGGGGGCGAGCAGTACTTC

j_gene: TRBJ2-3
abundance: few
v_gene: TRBV7-3
d_gene: .
CDR3aa: CASSFMGRVTDTQYF
CDR3nt: TGTGCCAGCAGCTTTATGGGAAGGGTTACAGATACGCAGTATTTT